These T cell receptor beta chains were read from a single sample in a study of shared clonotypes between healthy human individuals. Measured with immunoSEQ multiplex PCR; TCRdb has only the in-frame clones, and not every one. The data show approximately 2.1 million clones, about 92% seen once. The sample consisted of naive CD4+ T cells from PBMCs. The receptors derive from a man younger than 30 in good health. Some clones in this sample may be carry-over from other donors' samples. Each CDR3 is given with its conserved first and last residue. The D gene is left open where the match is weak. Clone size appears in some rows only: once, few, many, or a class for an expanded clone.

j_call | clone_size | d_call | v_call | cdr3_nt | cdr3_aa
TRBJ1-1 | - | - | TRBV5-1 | TGCGCCAGCAGCTTGGCCCTGCGGGAGAACACTGAAGCTTTCTTT | CASSLALRENTEAFF
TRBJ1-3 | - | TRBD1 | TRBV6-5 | TGTGCCAGCAGGTCGGGACAGGGGTACGGTGACACCATATATTTT | CASRSGQGYGDTIYF
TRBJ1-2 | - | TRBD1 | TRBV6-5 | TGTGCCAGCAGCCAAGACAGGGTTTATGGCTACACCTTC | CASSQDRVYGYTF
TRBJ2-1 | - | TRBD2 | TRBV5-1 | TGCGCCAGCAGCTTGGGAAAGGGAGGGGACAATGAGCAGTTCTTC | CASSLGKGGDNEQFF
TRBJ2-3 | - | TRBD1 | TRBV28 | TGTGCCAGCAGGGGGGGACAGGACACAGATACGCAGTATTTT | CASRGGQDTDTQYF
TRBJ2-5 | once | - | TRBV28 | TGTGCCAGCAGTTTATGGAATAGCGGACAAGAGACCCAGTACTTC | CASSLWNSGQETQYF
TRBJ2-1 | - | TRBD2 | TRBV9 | TGTGCCAGCAGCTCCGGACCTAGCGGGATTAGCAATGAGCAGTTCTTC | CASSSGPSGISNEQFF
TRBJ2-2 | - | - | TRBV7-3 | TGTGCCAGCAGCCTGGGACACTCCACCGGGGAGCTGTTTTTT | CASSLGHSTGELFF
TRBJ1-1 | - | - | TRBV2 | TGTGCCAGCAGTGCGAGGGGTGGGGAATTTATGAACACTGAAGCTTTCTTT | CASSARGGEFMNTEAFF
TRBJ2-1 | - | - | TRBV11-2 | TGTGCCAGCAGGTTGCCTCCAAACTCGGGGCAGTTCTTC | CASRLPPNSGQFF
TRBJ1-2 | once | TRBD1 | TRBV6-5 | TGTGCCAGCAGGCCCACAGGGGGCGATGGCTACACCTTC | CASRPTGGDGYTF
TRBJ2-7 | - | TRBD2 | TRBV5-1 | TGCGCCAGCAGCCCAAACCTAGCGGGCGCCGCGGAGCAGTACTTC | CASSPNLAGAAEQYF
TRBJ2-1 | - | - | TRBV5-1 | TGCGCCAGCAGCTTGGTCGAGGGGGATTACAATGAGCAGTTCTTC | CASSLVEGDYNEQFF
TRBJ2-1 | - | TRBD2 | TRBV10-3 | TGTGCCATCAGTGTAACAGCGGGAAGCCAGGTCGGAGAGCAGTTCTTC | CAISVTAGSQVGEQFF
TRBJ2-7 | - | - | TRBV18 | TGTGCCAGCTCACCAGTCCCTCCACCCGTCCGTGCCGAGCAGTACTTC | CASSPVPPPVRAEQYF
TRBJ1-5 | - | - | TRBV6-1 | TGTGCCAGCAGTGCCCGGTTGGGCAATCAGCCCCAGCATTTT | CASSARLGNQPQHF
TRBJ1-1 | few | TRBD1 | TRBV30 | TGTGCCTGGGGACAGGGTGGACCTGAAGCTTTCTTT | CAWGQGGPEAFF
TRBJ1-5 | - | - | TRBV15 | TGTGCCACCAGCAGAGAAGACGGTAGCAATCAGCCCCAGCATTTT | CATSREDGSNQPQHF
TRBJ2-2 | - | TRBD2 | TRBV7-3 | TGTGCCAGCAGCGCACTAGCGGGAGTCGACGGGGAGCTGTTTTTT | CASSALAGVDGELFF
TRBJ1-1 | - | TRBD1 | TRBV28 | TGTGCCAGCAGTCCGGACCGGGACAGGGACCCCCGGGGCCTAGGAGACACTGAAGCTTTCTTT | CASSPDRDRDPRGLGDTEAFF
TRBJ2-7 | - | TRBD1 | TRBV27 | TGTGCCAGCAGTTTGGGACAGATCTCCTACGAGCAGTACTTC | CASSLGQISYEQYF
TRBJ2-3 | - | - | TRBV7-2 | TGTGCCAGCAGCTTAGAACCGTTGGATACGCAGTATTTT | CASSLEPLDTQYF
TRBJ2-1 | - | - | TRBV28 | TGTGCCAGCAACGGTTTTAGCGAAAGATCGGGCTACAATGAGCAGTTCTTC | CASNGFSERSGYNEQFF
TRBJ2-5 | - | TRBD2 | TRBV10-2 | TGCGCCAGCTTAAAAGGACTAGCGGGAGGAGAGACCCAGTACTTC | CASLKGLAGGETQYF
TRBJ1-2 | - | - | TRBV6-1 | TGTGCCAGCAGGTACGGACAGCCTTATTATGGCTACACCTTC | CASRYGQPYYGYTF
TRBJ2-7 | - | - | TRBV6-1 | TGTGCCAGCAGTGTGGCTCTCTACGAGCAGTACTTC | CASSVALYEQYF
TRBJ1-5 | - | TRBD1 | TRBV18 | TGTGCCAGCTCCACCTCACAGGGGAACAATCAGCCCCAGCATTTT | CASSTSQGNNQPQHF
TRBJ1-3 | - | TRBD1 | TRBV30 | TGTGCCTGGACGGGACAGGCTGGAAACACCATATATTTT | CAWTGQAGNTIYF
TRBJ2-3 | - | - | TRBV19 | TGTGCCAGTAGTTCCTCCCGGGGGAATACGCAGTATTTT | CASSSSRGNTQYF
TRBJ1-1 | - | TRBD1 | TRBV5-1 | TGCGCCAGCAGCCTATCGGGACAGGCGAACACTGAAGCTTTCTTT | CASSLSGQANTEAFF
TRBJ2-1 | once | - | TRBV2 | TGTGCCAGCCTTGGCCGGGAAGGGGGCAATGAGCAGTTCTTC | CASLGREGGNEQFF
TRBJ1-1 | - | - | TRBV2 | TGTGCCAGCGGGGAGGGGGTGAACACTGAAGCTTTCTTT | CASGEGVNTEAFF
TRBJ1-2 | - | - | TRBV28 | TGTGCCAGCAGCCCCGGGACGGTTTATGGCTACACCTTC | CASSPGTVYGYTF
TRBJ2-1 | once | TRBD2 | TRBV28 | TGTGCCAGCAGTCCCTCTAGCGGACCTTACAATGAGCAGTTCTTC | CASSPSSGPYNEQFF
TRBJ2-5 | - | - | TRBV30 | TGTGCCTGGAGTGTATCCCGTCGGGAATGGGGAGAGACCCAGTACTTC | CAWSVSRREWGETQYF
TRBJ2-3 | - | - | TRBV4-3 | TGCGCCAGCAGCCAGCAGGGGCCTCCTAGCACAGATACGCAGTATTTT | CASSQQGPPSTDTQYF
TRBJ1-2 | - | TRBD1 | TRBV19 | TGTGCCAGTAGTATACGCGGACAGGGAGTAGGCTACACCTTC | CASSIRGQGVGYTF
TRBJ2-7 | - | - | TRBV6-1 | TGTGCCAGCAGTGTAGGGGTCCTCTACGAGCAGTACTTC | CASSVGVLYEQYF
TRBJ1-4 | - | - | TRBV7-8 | TGTGCCAGCAGCTTAGTGGGGGGAGACGAAAAACTGTTTTTT | CASSLVGGDEKLFF
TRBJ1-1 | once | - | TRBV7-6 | TGTGCCAGCAGCTTCGGACCTAACACTGAAGCTTTCTTT | CASSFGPNTEAFF
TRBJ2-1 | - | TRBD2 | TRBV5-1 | TGCGCCAGCAGCTTGGTCGGACTAGCGCCAGACTATGAGCAGTTCTTC | CASSLVGLAPDYEQFF
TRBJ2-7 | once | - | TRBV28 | TGTGCCAGCAGAATTGCGGGGAACTCCTACGAGCAGTACTTC | CASRIAGNSYEQYF
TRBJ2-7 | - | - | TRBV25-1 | TGTGCCAGCAGTGTGGGGGCCCGTACCTACGAGCAGTACTTC | CASSVGARTYEQYF
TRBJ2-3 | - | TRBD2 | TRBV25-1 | TGTGCCAGCAGCCTTAGCGGGAGCCTTGATACGCAGTATTTT | CASSLSGSLDTQYF
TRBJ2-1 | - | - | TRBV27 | TGTGCCAGCAGTTTAGGGCTGGACTACAATGAGCAGTTCTTC | CASSLGLDYNEQFF
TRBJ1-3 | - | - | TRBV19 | TGTGCCAGTAGTAGACAGGTCTCTGGAAACACCATATATTTT | CASSRQVSGNTIYF
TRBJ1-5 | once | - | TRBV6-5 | TGTGCCAGCAGTTACACCAGGGATAGCAATCAGCCCCAGCATTTT | CASSYTRDSNQPQHF
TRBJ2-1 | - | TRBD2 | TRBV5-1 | TGCGCCAGCAGCTTAAGCGGGAGGGACTACAATGAGCAGTTCTTC | CASSLSGRDYNEQFF
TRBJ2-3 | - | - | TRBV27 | TGTGCCAGCAAACGGACACCTAGCACAGATACGCAGTATTTT | CASKRTPSTDTQYF
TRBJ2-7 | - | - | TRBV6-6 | TGTGCCACCATAAAGGGGACATCCTACGAGCAGTACTTC | CATIKGTSYEQYF